Following are 27 T cell receptor beta chains from one sample sequenced in a study of cytomegalovirus exposure and HLA in healthy donors. Primers: 60 Vbeta forward and 13 Jbeta reverse. The repertoire was sequenced with immunoSEQ multiplex PCR; TCRdb's copy has only in-frame clones and lacks some. Of about 170,000 clones in the sample, 70% to 80% were seen once. The sequenced sample was PBMCs. Source of these receptors: a woman aged 45 to 65 in good health and CMV-seronegative.

The chain has TRBV27 and TRBJ2-5; 14 nucleotides agree with TRBD2. Gene TRBJ2-7 matches the end of the DNA better, so the J call may be wrong. The CDR3 totals 16 residues. Germline V gene lookup returns CDR1 MNHEY and CDR2 SMNVEV (reference sequence). Written as DNA, the CDR3 is TGTGCCAGCAGTTTATCGTGGACTAGCGGGAGGAACGAGCAGTACTTC. It encodes CASSLSWTSGRNEQYF.

The chain employs TRBV9 and TRBJ2-1; 7 nucleotides match TRBD1. This CDR3 region has 15 residues. The V gene's germline CDR1 is SGDLS and CDR2 YYNGEE. The J segment lost 4 bases and the V segment lost 3 bases, leaving 7 bases of the junction unmatched. The CDR3 region has the DNA TGTGCCAGCAGCGCCGCCTCGGACAGGTACAATGAGCAGTTCTTC. Protein: CASSAASDRYNEQFF.

V and J are TRBV11-2 and TRBJ2-5; maybe TRBD1 (6 bases). Germline loops: CDR1 SGHAT, CDR2 FQNNGV. V lost 1 base and J lost 4, with 16 bases in between. This CDR3 has 16 amino acids. The CDR3 reads CASSLGGRPGLETQYF. CDR3 nucleotide sequence: TGTGCCAGCAGCTTAGGGGGGCGGCCAGGGCTAGAGACCCAGTACTTC. The full variable domain, rest sourced from reference TRBV11-2 and TRBJ2-5, is EAGVAQSPRYKIIEKRQSVAFWCNPISGHATLYWYQQILGQGPKLLIQFQNNGVVDDSQLPKDRFSAERLKGVDSTLKIQPAKLEDSAVYLCASSLGGRPGLETQYFGPGTRLLVL.

The V call is TRBV29-1, the J call TRBJ2-4; 10 bases agree with TRBD1. J gave up 8 bases and V 4 bases, and 11 bases lay outside the gene matches. Germline-derived CDR1 and CDR2 are SQVTM and ANQGSEA. This CDR3 has 15 amino acids. This CDR3 reads CSVGGTRQGADIQYF. The CDR3 DNA reads TGCAGCGTTGGAGGGACCAGACAGGGGGCTGACATTCAGTACTTC.

Comments on this clone: Additional DNA sequences in this sample encode the identical CDR3. J is TRBJ1-6 and V is TRBV6-1; the match to TRBD1 covers 7 bases. The trim removed 6 bases at V and 11 bases at J, leaving 7 bases unmatched. Germline V gene lookup returns CDR1 MNHNS and CDR2 SASEGT. CDR3 length: 13 amino acids. Here the CDR3 DNA reads TGTGCCAGCAGGGGAACAGGGGAAACACCCCTCCACTTT. Translating it yields CASRGTGETPLHF.

The chain has TRBV28 and TRBJ1-1; 9 nucleotides match TRBD1. The CDR3 extends over 17 amino acids. Looked up from germline, CDR1 is MDHEN and CDR2 is SYDVKM. Losses at the gene ends were 0 bases for V and 1 base for J; bases not matched to a gene: 6. CDR3 protein: CASSLWGTGRTNTEAFF. The CDR3 DNA reads as TGTGCCAGCAGTTTATGGGGGACAGGGAGGACGAACACTGAAGCTTTCTTT.

The CDR3 DNA is TGCGCCAGCAGCCGAGGGCCACCAGATACATACAATGAGCAGTTCTTC. Residues: CASSRGPPDTYNEQFF. The V and J genes are TRBV4-1 and TRBJ2-1; D is perhaps TRBD2 (5 bases). Germline V lookup: CDR1 MGHRA, CDR2 YSYEKL. The V end lost 4 bases, the J end lost 4 bases, and 17 bases lay between the germline ends. CDR3 size: 16 residues.

Only a few counts were recorded for this clone. J is TRBJ1-2 and V is TRBV15; 8 bases are a match to TRBD1. Germline assignment: CDR1 LNHNV and CDR2 YYDKDF (reference sequence). This CDR3 region has 13 residues. Trimming took 5 bases from V and 7 from J; bases not matched to a gene: 6. The CDR3 DNA reads as TGTGCCACCAGCGTCAGGACAGGGTCTGGCTACACCTTC. Its translation: CATSVRTGSGYTF.

This clone has only a few counts. The chain joins TRBV5-1 to TRBJ1-5; D gene ambiguous. The CDR3 length is 15 residues. Between the trimmed V and J ends, which lost 0 bases and 0 bases, there was a span of 7 bases. The germline CDR1 and CDR2 sequences are SGHRS and YFSETQ. The CDR3 DNA follows: TGCGCCAGCAGCTTGGCCGGGTATAGCAATCAGCCCCAGCATTTT. Translation gives CASSLAGYSNQPQHF.

This clone was picked up a small number of times. The chain couples TRBV9 to TRBJ1-4, with 7 bases that match TRBD1. Trimming at V came to 4 bases and at J to 8 bases, leaving 8 bases not matched to a gene. The germline V gene encodes CDR1 SGDLS and CDR2 YYNGEE. The CDR3 contains 14 residues. The CDR3 reads CASSLTGVAEKLFF. In DNA, the CDR3 is TGTGCCAGCAGCTTAACAGGGGTGGCGGAAAAACTGTTTTTT.

This chain joins TRBV14 and TRBJ2-4; a weak D match, TRBD2 (7 bases). Trimming pared 1 base from V and 8 bases from J, leaving 21 bases between. CDR3 length: 17 amino acids. CDR1 is SGHDN and CDR2 is FVKESK in the germline V gene. The CDR3 is CASSQGLKGGWGHIQYF. CDR3 DNA: TGTGCCAGCAGCCAAGGCCTAAAGGGGGGGTGGGGCCACATTCAGTACTTC.

The chain is built from TRBV6-5 and TRBJ2-1; a weak D match, TRBD2 (6 bases). The CDR3 runs to 15 residues. Germline assignment: CDR1 MNHEY and CDR2 SVGAGI. V gave up 6 bases and J gave up 0 bases, with 12 bases separating them. CDR3 sequence: CASRARGSSYNEQFF. CDR3 bases: TGTGCCAGCAGGGCTCGGGGGAGCTCCTACAATGAGCAGTTCTTC.

J is TRBJ1-2 and V is TRBV5-1; the D is unclear. The V gene lost 0 bases and the J gene lost 4 bases, with 16 bases spanning the gap. The CDR3 totals 16 residues. Looked up from germline, CDR1 is SGHRS and CDR2 is YFSETQ. The CDR3 DNA reads as TGCGCCAGCAGCTTGGTGCCGTCAGAACAGATCTATGGCTACACCTTC. Residues: CASSLVPSEQIYGYTF.

The chain combines TRBV7-2 with TRBJ1-1; D possibly corresponds to TRBD1 (6 bases). The CDR3 extends over 16 amino acids. Per the germline V gene, CDR1 is SGHTA and CDR2 is FQGNSA. With 2 bases removed from V and 5 bases from J, the gap between germline ends came to 18 bases. The CDR3 reads CASSLSPRGGGTEAFF. CDR3 in DNA: TGTGCCAGCAGCTTATCGCCCCGGGGGGGCGGGACTGAAGCTTTCTTT.

This CDR3 reads CASSLAPDRPYEQYF. CDR3 in DNA: TGTGCCAGCAGCTTAGCGCCCGACAGACCCTACGAGCAGTACTTC. The rearrangement uses TRBV7-2 and TRBJ2-7, with D maybe TRBD1 (5 bases). Germline values: CDR1 SGHTA, CDR2 FQGNSA. The V and J ends lost 0 bases and 2 bases respectively, with 11 bases between them. The CDR3 is 15 amino acids.

V is TRBV27 and J is TRBJ2-3; 8 bases line up with TRBD2. This CDR3 comprises 15 residues. Germline V gene data show CDR1 as MNHEY and CDR2 as SMNVEV (reference sequence). J gave up 6 bases and V 0 bases, and 5 bases lay outside the gene matches. The CDR3 sequence: CASSLSPGLGDTQYF. For the CDR3, the DNA is TGTGCCAGCAGTTTATCGCCGGGACTAGGGGATACGCAGTATTTT.

This chain connects TRBV4-2 to TRBJ2-3, with 12 bases that match TRBD2. V lost 0 bases, J lost 6 bases, and 10 bases stayed unmatched. Germline values: CDR1 LGHNA, CDR2 YNFKEQ. This CDR3 is 18 amino acids long. CDR3: CASSQDGGGTSGRDTQYF. For the CDR3, the DNA is TGTGCCAGCAGCCAAGATGGAGGGGGAACTAGCGGGAGGGATACGCAGTATTTT.

The gene calls are TRBV28 and TRBJ2-7, with unresolved D. The CDR3 length is 12 residues. V lost 6 bases to trimming and J lost 8 bases, with 14 bases between them. Germline V lookup: CDR1 MDHEN, CDR2 SYDVKM. The CDR3 region is CASSAHASKQYF. The CDR3 DNA follows: TGTGCCAGCAGCGCACATGCTTCGAAGCAGTACTTC.

The chain couples TRBV21-1 to TRBJ2-1; the D segment call TRBD2 is taken from the table without a DNA check. TRBV21-1 counts as a pseudogene. The CDR3 has 17 residues. The CDR3, as DNA: TGTGCCAGCAGCAAAGAAGGAGGACTAGCGAAGTACAATGAGCAGTTCTTC. Translating it yields CASSKEGGLAKYNEQFF.

Here the CDR3 DNA reads TGTGCCAGTAGTAGGGACAGGGGGGGGAACACTGAAGCTTTCTTT. Encoded protein: CASSRDRGGNTEAFF. V gene TRBV19 combines with J gene TRBJ1-1; 11 positions match TRBD1. The germline gives CDR1 LNHDA, CDR2 SQIVND (reference sequence). Trimming at V came to 4 bases and at J to 1 base, leaving 2 bases not matched to a gene. The CDR3 contains 15 residues.

CDR3 loop: CASSRQGFDEQYF. CDR3 nucleotides: TGTGCCAGCAGTCGACAGGGGTTCGACGAGCAGTACTTC. This chain joins TRBV7-9 and TRBJ2-7; 8 bases line up with TRBD1. The CDR3 is made up of 13 amino acids. Germline V CDR1 and CDR2: SEHNR, FQNEAQ (reference sequence). Losses at the gene ends were 6 bases for V and 5 bases for J; bases not matched to a gene: 6.

The rearrangement links TRBV11-2 to TRBJ1-1, with D possibly TRBD1 on 5 matching bases. Germline V gives CDR1 SGHAT, CDR2 FQNNGV. This CDR3 region has 14 residues. Trimming took off 5 bases at V and 0 bases at J, with 10 bases between the two ends. CDR3 nucleotide sequence: TGTGCCAGCAGCCCGATGACAGTGAACACTGAAGCTTTCTTT. Translating gives CASSPMTVNTEAFF.

V gene TRBV6-5 combines with J gene TRBJ1-1; no clear D. CDR3 length: 15 amino acids. Trimming stripped 2 bases from V and 3 bases from J, with 13 bases between. CDR1 and CDR2 (germline): MNHEY, SVGAGI. For the CDR3, the DNA is TGTGCCAGCAGTTACCAAGACCCGGGATACACTGAAGCTTTCTTT. It translates to CASSYQDPGYTEAFF.

The chain has TRBV7-2 and TRBJ2-5; D remains ambiguous. V was cut by 3 bases and J by 2 bases, with 4 bases left in between. The CDR3 is 12 residues long. Germline V CDR1 and CDR2: SGHTA, FQGNSA. CDR3 DNA sequence: TGTGCCAGCAGCTTTTATCAAGAGACCCAGTACTTC. Translated: CASSFYQETQYF.

The rearrangement uses TRBV19 and TRBJ2-2, with 9 bases lining up with TRBD1. The V and J ends lost 1 base and 5 bases, in that order; junction bases with no gene match: 8. The CDR3 runs to 17 residues. The V gene's germline CDR1 is LNHDA and CDR2 SQIVND (reference sequence). The DNA for the CDR3 is TGTGCCAGTAGTATAGGGGCAGGACAGGGGAGAACCGGGGAGCTGTTTTTT. Protein product: CASSIGAGQGRTGELFF.

The chain has TRBV6-5 and TRBJ1-2; D call uncertain. The V end lost 8 bases, the J end lost 2 bases, and 18 bases lay between the germline ends. Germline CDR1 MNHEY, CDR2 SVGAGI. The CDR3 spans 15 residues. The CDR3 region is CASLSGQHPNYGYTF. CDR3 coding DNA: TGTGCCAGCCTAAGTGGGCAACACCCAAACTATGGCTACACCTTC.

This clone was counted only a few times. V usage is TRBV19 and J usage is TRBJ2-6; possible D gene TRBD2, 6 bases. Germline CDR1 is LNHDA and CDR2 is SQIVND (reference sequence). Trimming removed 8 bases at V and 6 bases at J, with 23 bases between. The CDR3 spans 17 residues. The CDR3 sequence is CASSIPGGAGEANVLTF. CDR3 sequence (DNA): TGTGCCAGTTCCATCCCCGGGGGAGCCGGAGAGGCCAACGTCCTGACTTTC.